What follows describes a single TCR beta chain. Its specificity is not known. Each CDR3 protein is one row after TCRdb ran MiXCR on the 5' RACE reads. The profile shows 800,000 to 900,000 distinct CDR3 sequences, approximately 10% of them singletons. The germline V and J ends were trimmed by 6 bases and 0 bases, with 14 bases remaining between them. CDR3 length equals 15 residues. Germline V gene lookup returns CDR1 SGHTA and CDR2 FQGNSA. The data belong to a study of CD8 T cells in ankylosing spondylitis. Findings and caveats of the study: Reportedly, matched ankylosing spondylitis synovial fluid was significantly enriched for disease-linked clones. Peripheral blood held disease-linked clones only at relatively low frequency, and these were CD8+. The study identified a TCR beta motif of roughly eight highly homologous variants that appeared characteristic of ankylosing spondylitis blood.

Specimen: blood, either unsorted or a sorted T cell fraction (not recorded which). The sequence derives from a male donor with ankylosing spondylitis. This chain joins TRBV7-2 and TRBJ1-1; D is perhaps TRBD1 (6 bases). CDR3 nucleotide sequence: TGTGCCAGCAGATACAGGGCGTCCATGAACACTGAAGCTTTCTTT. This gives the protein CASRYRASMNTEAFF.